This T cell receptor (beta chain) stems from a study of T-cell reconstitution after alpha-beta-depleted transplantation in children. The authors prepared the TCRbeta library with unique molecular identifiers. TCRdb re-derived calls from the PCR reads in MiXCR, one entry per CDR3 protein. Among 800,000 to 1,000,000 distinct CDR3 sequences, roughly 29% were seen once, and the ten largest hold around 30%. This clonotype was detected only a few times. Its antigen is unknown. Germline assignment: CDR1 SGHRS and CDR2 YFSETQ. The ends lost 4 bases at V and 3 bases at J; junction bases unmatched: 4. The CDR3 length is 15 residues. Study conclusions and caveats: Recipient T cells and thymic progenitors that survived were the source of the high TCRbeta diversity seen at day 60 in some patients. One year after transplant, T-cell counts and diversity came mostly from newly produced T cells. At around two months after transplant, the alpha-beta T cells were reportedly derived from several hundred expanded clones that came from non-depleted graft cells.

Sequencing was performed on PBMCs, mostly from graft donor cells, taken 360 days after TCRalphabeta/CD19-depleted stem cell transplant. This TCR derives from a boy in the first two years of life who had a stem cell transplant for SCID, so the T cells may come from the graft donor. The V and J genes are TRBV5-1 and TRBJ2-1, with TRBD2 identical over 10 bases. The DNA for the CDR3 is TGCGCCAGCAGCATGACTAGCGGGTTCTACAATGAGCAGTTCTTC. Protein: CASSMTSGFYNEQFF.